The clone carrying this T cell receptor beta chain was counted a few times. This record comes from a study of blood T cell repertoires in COVID-19. At the level of the study: Sites in the United States, Italy and Spain provided acute and convalescent COVID-19 samples. Sample material is recorded as cDNA or gDNA derived from T cells, B-cell-depleted T cells, or PBMCs.

Germline loops: CDR1 LGHNA, CDR2 YSLEER. This CDR3 region has 15 residues. Unmatched junction bases numbered 5, after V lost 0 bases and J lost 5 bases. Authors' data handling: From reference gene primer amplification, estimates of nucleated cell counts were derived. The repertoire was sequenced with immunoSEQ multiplex PCR; TCRdb's copy has only in-frame clones and lacks some. That table supplies the V and J calls and clone size; D and trimming were determined from the DNA. The table has 200,000 to 300,000 clones, approximately 78% seen once. Specimen: peripheral blood. The chain carries TRBV4-3 and TRBJ2-3; 7 nucleotides align to TRBD2. The sequence came from a woman in her late teens or twenties with acute or convalescent COVID-19. DNA of the CDR3: TGCGCCAGCAGCCAAGAGGCACGGGGGGTAGATACGCAGTATTTT. Residues: CASSQEARGVDTQYF.